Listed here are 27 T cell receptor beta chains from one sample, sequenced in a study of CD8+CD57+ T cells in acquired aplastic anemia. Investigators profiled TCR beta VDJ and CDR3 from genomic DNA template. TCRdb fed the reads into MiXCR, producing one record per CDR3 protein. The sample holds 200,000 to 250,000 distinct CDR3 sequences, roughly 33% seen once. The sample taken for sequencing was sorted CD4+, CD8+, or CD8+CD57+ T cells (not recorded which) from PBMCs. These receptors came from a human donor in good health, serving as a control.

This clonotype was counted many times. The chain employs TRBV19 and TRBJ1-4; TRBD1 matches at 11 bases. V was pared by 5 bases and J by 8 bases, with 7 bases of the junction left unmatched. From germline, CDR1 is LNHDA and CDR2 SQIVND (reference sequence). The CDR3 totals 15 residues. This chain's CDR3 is CASSVRTGGGEKLFF. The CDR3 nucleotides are TGTGCCAGTAGTGTTCGGACAGGGGGCGGCGAAAAACTGTTTTTT.

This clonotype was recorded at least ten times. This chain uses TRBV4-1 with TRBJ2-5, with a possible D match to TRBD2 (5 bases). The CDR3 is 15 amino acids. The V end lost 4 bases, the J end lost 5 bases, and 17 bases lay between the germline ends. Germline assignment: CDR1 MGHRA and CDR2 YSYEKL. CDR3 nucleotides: TGCGCCAGCAGCCCCGGCGGACGGACTGGGGAGACCCAGTACTTC. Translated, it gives CASSPGGRTGETQYF.

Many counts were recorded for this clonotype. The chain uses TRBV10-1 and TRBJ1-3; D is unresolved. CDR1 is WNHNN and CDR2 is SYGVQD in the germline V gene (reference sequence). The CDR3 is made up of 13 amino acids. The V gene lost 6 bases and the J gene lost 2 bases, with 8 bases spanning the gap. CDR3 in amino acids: CASSSGPGNTIYF. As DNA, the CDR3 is TGCGCCAGCAGCTCAGGCCCTGGAAACACCATATATTTT.

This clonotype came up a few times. The CDR3 nucleotides are TGCAGTGCTAGAGTTTGGGCAGGGGCTAAGGTAGCGGGGGGGACCCAAGAGACCCAGTACTTC. Amino acid sequence: CSARVWAGAKVAGGTQETQYF. The gene calls are TRBV20-1 and TRBJ2-5; 11 positions match TRBD2. J was trimmed by 1 base and V by 1 base; bases with no gene match: 20. Germline CDR1 and CDR2: DFQATT and SNEGSKA (reference sequence). The CDR3 sequence is 21 residues long.

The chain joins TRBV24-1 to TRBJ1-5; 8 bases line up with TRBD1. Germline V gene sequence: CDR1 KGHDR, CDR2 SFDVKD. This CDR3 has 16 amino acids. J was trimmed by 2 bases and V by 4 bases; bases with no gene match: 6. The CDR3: CATSEAGTGGNQPQHF. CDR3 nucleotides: TGTGCCACCAGTGAGGCCGGGACAGGTGGCAATCAGCCCCAGCATTTT.

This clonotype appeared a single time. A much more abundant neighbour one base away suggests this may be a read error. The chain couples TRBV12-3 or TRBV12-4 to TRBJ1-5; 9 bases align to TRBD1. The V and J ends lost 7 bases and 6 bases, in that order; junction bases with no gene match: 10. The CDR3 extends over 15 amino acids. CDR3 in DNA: TGTGCCAGCACTAAGGACAGGGGAATTAGTCAGCCCCAGCATTTT. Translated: CASTKDRGISQPQHF.

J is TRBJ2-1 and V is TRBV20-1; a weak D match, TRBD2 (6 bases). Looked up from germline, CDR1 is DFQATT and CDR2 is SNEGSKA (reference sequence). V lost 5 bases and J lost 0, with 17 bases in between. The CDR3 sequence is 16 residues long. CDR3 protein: CSASGSAGASYNEQFF. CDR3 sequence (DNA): TGCAGTGCTTCCGGTTCAGCGGGCGCCTCCTACAATGAGCAGTTCTTC.

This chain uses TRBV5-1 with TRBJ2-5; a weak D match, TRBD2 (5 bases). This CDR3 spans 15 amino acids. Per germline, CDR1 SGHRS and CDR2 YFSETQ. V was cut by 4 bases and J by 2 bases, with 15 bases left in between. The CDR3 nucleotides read TGCGCCAGCAGCGTGGGGATATCGGGGCAAGAGACCCAGTACTTC. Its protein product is CASSVGISGQETQYF. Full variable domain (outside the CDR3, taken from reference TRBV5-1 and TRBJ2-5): KAGVTQTPRYLIKTRGQQVTLSCSPISGHRSVSWYQQTPGQGLQFLFEYFSETQRNKGNFPGRFSGRQFSNSRSEMNVSTLELGDSALYLCASSVGISGQETQYFGPGTRLLVL.

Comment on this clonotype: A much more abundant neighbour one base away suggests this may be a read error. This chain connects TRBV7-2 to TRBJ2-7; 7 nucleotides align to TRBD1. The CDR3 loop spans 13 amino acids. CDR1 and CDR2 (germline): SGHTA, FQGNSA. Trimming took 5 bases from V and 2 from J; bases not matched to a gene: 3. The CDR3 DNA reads TGTGCCAGCAGCACAGGGACAGCCTACGAGCAGTACTTC. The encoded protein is CASSTGTAYEQYF.

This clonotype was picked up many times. CDR3 protein: CAIRVSGQTYEQYF. In nucleotides, the CDR3 is TGTGCCATCAGAGTATCGGGACAGACCTACGAGCAGTACTTC. The rearrangement links TRBV10-3 to TRBJ2-7, with 7 bases aligning to TRBD1. Germline V gene lookup returns CDR1 ENHRY and CDR2 SYGVKD. CDR3 length equals 14 residues. With V trimmed by 6 bases and J by 2 bases, 7 bases remained unmatched.

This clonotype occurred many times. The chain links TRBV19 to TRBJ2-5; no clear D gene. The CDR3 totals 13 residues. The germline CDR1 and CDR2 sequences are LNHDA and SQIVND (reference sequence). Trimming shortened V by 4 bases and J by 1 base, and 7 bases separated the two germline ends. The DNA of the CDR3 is TGTGCCAGTAGTAATGGCTTCCAAGAGACCCAGTACTTC. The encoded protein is CASSNGFQETQYF.

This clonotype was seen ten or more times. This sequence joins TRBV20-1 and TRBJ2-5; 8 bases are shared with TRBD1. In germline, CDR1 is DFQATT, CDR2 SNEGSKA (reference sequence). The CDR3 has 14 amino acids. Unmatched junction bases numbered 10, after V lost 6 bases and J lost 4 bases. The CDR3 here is CSAPKTGVRETQYF. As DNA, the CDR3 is TGCAGTGCCCCTAAGACAGGGGTCAGAGAGACCCAGTACTTC.

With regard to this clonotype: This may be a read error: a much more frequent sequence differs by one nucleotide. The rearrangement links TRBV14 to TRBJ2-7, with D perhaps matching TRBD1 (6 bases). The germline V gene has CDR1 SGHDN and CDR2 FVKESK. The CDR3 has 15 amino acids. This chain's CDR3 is CASSQGTVISYVQYF. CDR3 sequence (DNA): TGTGCCAGCAGCCAAGGGACAGTAATATCCTACGTGCAGTACTTC.

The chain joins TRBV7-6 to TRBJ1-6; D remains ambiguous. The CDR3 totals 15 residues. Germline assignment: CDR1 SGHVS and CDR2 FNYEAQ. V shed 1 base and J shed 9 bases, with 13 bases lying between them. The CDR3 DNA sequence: TGTGCCAGCAGCTTAGAAGCGGGGATTCGTTCACCCCTCCACTTT. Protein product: CASSLEAGIRSPLHF.

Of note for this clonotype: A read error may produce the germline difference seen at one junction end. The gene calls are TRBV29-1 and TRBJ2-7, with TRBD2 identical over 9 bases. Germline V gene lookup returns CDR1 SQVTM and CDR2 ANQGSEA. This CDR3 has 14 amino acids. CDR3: CSVRSGLAVHEQYF. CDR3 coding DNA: TGCAGCGTGCGCTCGGGACTAGCAGTGCACGAGCAGTACTTT.

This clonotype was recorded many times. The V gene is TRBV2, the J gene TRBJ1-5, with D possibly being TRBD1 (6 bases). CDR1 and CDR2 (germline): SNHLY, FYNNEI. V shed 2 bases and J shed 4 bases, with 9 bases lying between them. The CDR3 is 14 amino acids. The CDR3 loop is CASSETDRNQPQHF. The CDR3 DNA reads TGTGCCAGCAGTGAAACGGACAGAAATCAGCCCCAGCATTTT. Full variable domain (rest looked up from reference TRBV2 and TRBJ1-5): EPEVTQTPSHQVTQMGQEVILRCVPISNHLYFYWYRQILGQKVEFLVSFYNNEISEKSEIFDDQFSVERPDGSNFTLKIRSTKLEDSAMYFCASSETDRNQPQHFGDGTRLSIL.

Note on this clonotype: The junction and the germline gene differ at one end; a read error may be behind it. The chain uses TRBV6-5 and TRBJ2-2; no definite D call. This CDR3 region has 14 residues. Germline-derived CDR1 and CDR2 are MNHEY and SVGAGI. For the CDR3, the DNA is TGTCCCAGCAGTTACTCAGGCAACACCGGGGAGCTGTTTTTT. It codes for CPSSYSGNTGELFF.

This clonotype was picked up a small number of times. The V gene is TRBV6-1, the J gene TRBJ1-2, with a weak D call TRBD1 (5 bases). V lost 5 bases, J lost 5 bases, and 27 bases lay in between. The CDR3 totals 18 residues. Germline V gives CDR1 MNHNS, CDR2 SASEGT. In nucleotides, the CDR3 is TGTGCCAGCAGTCCCGGTGGGGCTTACGGGACTAATGGGTATGGCTACACCTTC. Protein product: CASSPGGAYGTNGYGYTF.

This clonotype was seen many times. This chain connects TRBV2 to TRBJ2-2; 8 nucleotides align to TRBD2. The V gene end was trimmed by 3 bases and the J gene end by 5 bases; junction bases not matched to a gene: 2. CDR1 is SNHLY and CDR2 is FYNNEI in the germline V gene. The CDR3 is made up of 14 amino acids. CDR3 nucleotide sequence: TGTGCCAGCAGTGAGCGGGGGGCAACCGGGGAGCTGTTTTTT. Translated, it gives CASSERGATGELFF.

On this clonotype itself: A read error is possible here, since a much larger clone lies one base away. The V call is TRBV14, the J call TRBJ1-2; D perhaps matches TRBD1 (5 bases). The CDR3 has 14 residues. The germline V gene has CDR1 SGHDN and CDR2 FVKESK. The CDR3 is CASSQDTGVYGYAF. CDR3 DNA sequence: TGTGCCAGCAGCCAAGATACAGGAGTCTATGGCTACGCCTTC.

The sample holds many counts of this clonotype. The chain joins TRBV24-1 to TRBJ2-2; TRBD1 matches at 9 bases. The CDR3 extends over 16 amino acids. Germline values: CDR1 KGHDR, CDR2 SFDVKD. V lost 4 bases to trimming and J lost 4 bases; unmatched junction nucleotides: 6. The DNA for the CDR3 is TGTGCCACCAGTGACGCGGGGACAGGGAGCACCGGGGAGCTGTTTTTT. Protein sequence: CATSDAGTGSTGELFF.

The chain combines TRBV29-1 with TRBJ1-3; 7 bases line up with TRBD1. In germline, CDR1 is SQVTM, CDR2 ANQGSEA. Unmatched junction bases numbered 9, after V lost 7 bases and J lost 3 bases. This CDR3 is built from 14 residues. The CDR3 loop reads CSGGAGGIGNTIYF. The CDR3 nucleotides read TGCAGCGGTGGCGCAGGGGGGATTGGAAACACCATATATTTT.

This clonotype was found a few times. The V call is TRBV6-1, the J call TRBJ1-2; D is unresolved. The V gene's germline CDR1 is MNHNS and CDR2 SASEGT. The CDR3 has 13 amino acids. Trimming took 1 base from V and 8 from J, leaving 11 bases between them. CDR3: CASSEVPRSGYTF. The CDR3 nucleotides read TGTGCCAGCAGTGAAGTACCAAGGTCGGGCTACACCTTC.

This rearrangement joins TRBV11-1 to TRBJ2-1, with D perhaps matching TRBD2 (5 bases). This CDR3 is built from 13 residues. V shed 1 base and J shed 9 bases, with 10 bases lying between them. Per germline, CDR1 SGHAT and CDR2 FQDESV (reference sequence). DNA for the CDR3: TGTGCCAGCAGCTTAGTACAACTAGGTGAGCAGTTCTTC. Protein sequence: CASSLVQLGEQFF.

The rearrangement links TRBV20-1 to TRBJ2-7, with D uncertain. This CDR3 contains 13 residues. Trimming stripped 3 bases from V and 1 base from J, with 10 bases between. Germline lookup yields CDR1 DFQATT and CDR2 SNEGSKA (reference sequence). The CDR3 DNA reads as TGCAGTGCTAGGGCCCCTCATTCCTACGAGCAGTACTTC. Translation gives CSARAPHSYEQYF.

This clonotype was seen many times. CDR3 protein: CSARSAGGQGAHGYTF. The CDR3 DNA is TGCAGTGCTCGAAGCGCCGGCGGACAGGGGGCGCATGGCTACACCTTC. The rearrangement uses TRBV20-1 and TRBJ1-2; 11 bases fit TRBD1. There are 16 residues in the CDR3. V was pared by 5 bases and J by 6 bases, with 14 bases of the junction left unmatched. CDR1 is DFQATT and CDR2 is SNEGSKA in the germline V gene (reference sequence).

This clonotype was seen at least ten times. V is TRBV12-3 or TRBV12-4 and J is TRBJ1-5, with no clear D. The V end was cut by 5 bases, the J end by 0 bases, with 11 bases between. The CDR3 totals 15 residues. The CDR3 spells CASSLGGSSNQPQHF. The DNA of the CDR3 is TGTGCCAGCAGTCTCGGAGGGTCTAGCAATCAGCCCCAGCATTTT.